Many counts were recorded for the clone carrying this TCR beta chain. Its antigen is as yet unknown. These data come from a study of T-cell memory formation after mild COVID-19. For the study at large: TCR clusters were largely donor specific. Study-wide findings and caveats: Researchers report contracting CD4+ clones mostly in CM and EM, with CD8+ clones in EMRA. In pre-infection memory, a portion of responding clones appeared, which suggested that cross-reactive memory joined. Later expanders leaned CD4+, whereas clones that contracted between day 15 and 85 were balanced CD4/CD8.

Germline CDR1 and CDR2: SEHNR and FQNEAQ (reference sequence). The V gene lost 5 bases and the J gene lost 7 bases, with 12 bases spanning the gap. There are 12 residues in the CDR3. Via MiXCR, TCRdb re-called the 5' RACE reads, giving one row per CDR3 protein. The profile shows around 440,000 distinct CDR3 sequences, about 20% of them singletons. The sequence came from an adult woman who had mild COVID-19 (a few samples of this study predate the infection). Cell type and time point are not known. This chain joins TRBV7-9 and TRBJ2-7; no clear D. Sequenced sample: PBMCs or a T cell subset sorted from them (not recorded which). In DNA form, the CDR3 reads TGTGCCAGCAGCCCCTCGACCGGAGAGCAGTACTTC. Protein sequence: CASSPSTGEQYF.